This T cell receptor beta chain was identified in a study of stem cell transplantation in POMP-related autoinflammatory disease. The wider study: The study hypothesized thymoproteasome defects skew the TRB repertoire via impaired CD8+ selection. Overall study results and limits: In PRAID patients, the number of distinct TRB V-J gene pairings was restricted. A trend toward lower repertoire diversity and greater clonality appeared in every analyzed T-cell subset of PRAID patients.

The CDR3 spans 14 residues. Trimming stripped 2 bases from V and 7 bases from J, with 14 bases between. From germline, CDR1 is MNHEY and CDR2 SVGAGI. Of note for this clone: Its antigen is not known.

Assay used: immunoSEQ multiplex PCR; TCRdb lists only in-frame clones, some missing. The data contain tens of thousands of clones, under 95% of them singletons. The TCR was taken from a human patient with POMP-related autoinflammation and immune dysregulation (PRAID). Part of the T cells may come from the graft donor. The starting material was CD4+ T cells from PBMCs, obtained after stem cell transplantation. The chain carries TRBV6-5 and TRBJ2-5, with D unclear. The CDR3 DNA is TGTGCCAGCAGTTACGCGCAGTTCTACTGGACCCAGTACTTC. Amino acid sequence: CASSYAQFYWTQYF.